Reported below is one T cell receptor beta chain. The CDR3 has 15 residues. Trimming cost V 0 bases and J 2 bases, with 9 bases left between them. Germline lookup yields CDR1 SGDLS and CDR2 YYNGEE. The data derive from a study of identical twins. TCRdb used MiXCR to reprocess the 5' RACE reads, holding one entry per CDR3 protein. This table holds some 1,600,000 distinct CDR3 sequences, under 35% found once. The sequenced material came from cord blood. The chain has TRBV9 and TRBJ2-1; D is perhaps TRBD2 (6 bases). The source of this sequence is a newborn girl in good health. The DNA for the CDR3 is TGTGCCAGCAGCGTAGCGTCTAGCGCCTACAATGAGCAGTTCTTC. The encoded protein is CASSVASSAYNEQFF.